The 8 T cell receptor beta chains reported below all come from one sample, sequenced in a study of spatial heterogeneity in lung cancer. Study-wide points: Tumoral mutation counts were tracked by counts of expanded intratumoral alpha and beta TCRs.

Antigens for these TCRs are unknown. Each CDR3 protein is one row after TCRdb ran MiXCR on the 5' RACE reads. The sample holds around 2,500 distinct CDR3 sequences; 5.5% are singletons and the top ten take 15% to 20%. Regarding time point: sample taken at primary tumor resection. The input for sequencing was lung tumor tissue, taken at surgery. The source of these receptors is a male donor with early-stage non-small cell lung cancer.

Ten or more counts support this clonotype. This beta chain came through as a stray read in a library set up for alpha chains, and its size says little. The chain is built from TRBV2 and TRBJ2-7, with TRBD2 as a possible D gene (5 bases). Germline lookup yields CDR1 SNHLY and CDR2 FYNNEI. Trimming pared 6 bases from V and 7 bases from J, leaving 10 bases between. The CDR3 is 11 residues long. In nucleotides, the CDR3 is TGTGCCAGCAGGGACCGGACTGAGCAGTACTTC. Its translation is CASRDRTEQYF. The full variable domain, with the rest looked up from reference TRBV2 and TRBJ2-7, is EPEVTQTPSHQVTQMGQEVILRCVPISNHLYFYWYRQILGQKVEFLVSFYNNEISEKSEIFDDQFSVERPDGSNFTLKIRSTKLEDSAMYFCASRDRTEQYFGPGTRLTVT.

By its share, this clonotype is medium-sized. Since it is a stray read in a library aimed at alpha chains, this beta chain has a size that is not meaningful. The chain combines TRBV5-6 with TRBJ2-5; 8 bases agree with TRBD1. There are 16 residues in the CDR3. Germline lookup yields CDR1 SGHDT and CDR2 YYEEEE. V lost 2 bases, J lost 2 bases, and 8 bases stayed unmatched. The CDR3 DNA follows: TGTGCCAGCAGCTTAGGGACAGGCGTCGCACAAGAGACCCAGTACTTC. This sequence encodes CASSLGTGVAQETQYF.

This clonotype is classed as medium-sized. This beta chain came through as a stray read in a library set up for alpha chains, and its size says little. This rearrangement joins TRBV7-3 to TRBJ2-1, with 11 bases lining up with TRBD2. Germline CDR1 and CDR2: SGHTA and FQGTGA. V dropped 5 bases and J dropped 9; count of bases not matched to a gene: 9. This CDR3 has 15 residues. CDR3: CASSLVAGGQSEQFF. The DNA of the CDR3 is TGTGCCAGCAGCCTTGTAGCGGGAGGGCAATCTGAGCAGTTCTTC. The full variable domain, in which reference TRBV7-3 and TRBJ2-1 provide the parts outside the CDR3, is GAGVSQTPSNKVTEKGKYVELRCDPISGHTALYWYRQSLGQGPEFLIYFQGTGAADDSGLPNDRFFAVRPEGSVSTLKIQRTERGDSAVYLCASSLVAGGQSEQFFGPGTRLTVL.

In this sample, this clonotype turned up many times. A library made for alpha chains picked up this beta chain off target, so its size means little. This rearrangement joins TRBV11-3 to TRBJ2-7; no clear D. The germline V gene has CDR1 SGHNT and CDR2 YENEEA. This CDR3 contains 14 residues. Trimming left V 1 base short and J 0 bases short, with 7 bases between. The CDR3 is CASSLGGSSYEQYF. Here the CDR3 DNA reads TGTGCCAGCAGCTTAGGAGGCAGCTCCTACGAGCAGTACTTC.

Many counts were recorded for this clonotype. This beta chain represents an off-target read in a library built for alpha chains; its size is of limited meaning. The chain is built from TRBV7-6 and TRBJ2-2, with D perhaps TRBD1 (6 bases). The germline CDR1 and CDR2 sequences are SGHVS and FNYEAQ. CDR3 length: 18 amino acids. Trimming shortened V by 5 bases and J by 6 bases, and 25 bases separated the two germline ends. This CDR3 reads CASSTTQGGSISSGELFF. The CDR3 region has the DNA TGTGCCAGCAGCACCACCCAAGGGGGTTCTATAAGTTCCGGGGAGCTGTTTTTT. The entire variable domain, with the rest obtained from reference TRBV7-6 and TRBJ2-2, is as follows: GAGVSQSPRYKVTKRGQDVALRCDPISGHVSLYWYRQALGQGPEFLTYFNYEAQQDKSGLPNDRFSAERPEGSISTLTIQRTEQRDSAMYRCASSTTQGGSISSGELFFGEGSRLTVL.

This clonotype is termed medium-sized. As an off-target read in a library built for alpha chains, this beta chain has a frequency of little significance. The rearrangement uses TRBV7-8 and TRBJ2-1; D call uncertain. V was pared by 1 base and J by 8 bases, with 3 bases between. CDR3 length: 11 amino acids. The germline V gene has CDR1 SGHVS and CDR2 FQNEAQ. Written as DNA, the CDR3 is TGTGCCAGCAGCTTAGAAGATGAGCAGTTCTTC. It translates to CASSLEDEQFF.

Note on this clonotype: The library was built for alpha chains, so this beta chain is an off-target read and its size means little. This chain links TRBV6-6 with TRBJ1-1; D might be TRBD1 (5 bases). The ends were cut back, 3 bases at V and 4 bases at J, with 12 bases in the middle. Germline V gene sequence: CDR1 MNHNY, CDR2 SVGAGI (reference sequence). The length of the CDR3 is 14 residues. The CDR3 nucleotides are TGTGCCAGCAGTTATGAGGAGAGGGGCACTGAAGCTTTCTTT. Translated, it gives CASSYEERGTEAFF.

This clonotype was recorded at least ten times. At one boundary the junction diverges from the germline segment, which might be a read error. The library was designed around alpha chains, so this beta chain is a stray read whose abundance carries little weight. The V call is TRBV20-1, the J call TRBJ2-7; D gene uncertain. The CDR3 length is 14 residues. CDR1 DFQATT and CDR2 SNEGSKA come from the germline V gene (reference sequence). This chain's CDR3 is CSARGSPNTYEQYF. The CDR3 DNA reads TGCAGTGCGAGAGGATCCCCGAATACCTACGAGCAGTACTTC.